A single sample is the source of the 20 T cell receptor beta chains below, sequenced in a study of Graves' ophthalmopathy and Graves' hyperthyroidism. TCR beta CDR3 amplification used RNA transcripts. First-round RT-PCR with HTBI primers preceded a second-round multiplex PCR. TCRdb re-called the multiplex PCR reads with MiXCR, one entry per CDR3 protein. The sample carries 500,000 to 700,000 distinct CDR3 sequences, 39% recorded once. The source material was peripheral blood or thyroid tissue (not recorded which). All receptors derive from an adult man with Graves' hyperthyroidism.

The rearrangement uses TRBV7-2 and TRBJ2-2; 8 nucleotides match TRBD1. The length of the CDR3 is 15 residues. Per the germline V gene, CDR1 is SGHTA and CDR2 is FQGNSA. V shed 6 bases, J shed 5 bases, and the junction held 8 bases outside the gene matches. In DNA, the CDR3 is TGTGCCAGCAGTTTGCAGGGGGCTTCTACCGGGGAGCTGTTTTTT. Translation gives CASSLQGASTGELFF.

This clonotype has ten or more counts. The chain uses TRBV19 and TRBJ1-5, with 8 bases identical to TRBD1. This CDR3 is 17 amino acids long. V was pared by 4 bases and J by 9 bases, with 17 bases of the junction left unmatched. Germline loops: CDR1 LNHDA, CDR2 SQIVND (reference sequence). The CDR3 sequence is CASSTRFSGQGVWPQHF. The CDR3 DNA follows: TGTGCCAGTAGTACCCGTTTTTCCGGACAGGGAGTATGGCCCCAGCATTTT.

This clonotype was observed at least ten times. The chain joins TRBV2 to TRBJ2-5; the D is unclear. The V gene lost 1 base and the J gene lost 5 bases, with 2 bases spanning the gap. This CDR3 region has 11 residues. Germline lookup yields CDR1 SNHLY and CDR2 FYNNEI. The CDR3 DNA is TGTGCCAGCAGTGAAGAGGAGACCCAGTACTTC. It codes for CASSEEETQYF. The complete variable domain, with remaining parts taken from reference TRBV2 and TRBJ2-5, reads EPEVTQTPSHQVTQMGQEVILRCVPISNHLYFYWYRQILGQKVEFLVSFYNNEISEKSEIFDDQFSVERPDGSNFTLKIRSTKLEDSAMYFCASSEEETQYFGPGTRLLVL.

This clonotype was counted at least ten times. The chain couples TRBV19 to TRBJ1-2; D is unresolved. CDR3 length equals 13 residues. Germline values: CDR1 LNHDA, CDR2 SQIVND (reference sequence). The V gene lost 10 bases and the J gene lost 1 base, with 13 bases spanning the gap. CDR3 nucleotide sequence: TGTGCCACCTCCAAGGCCGTTAACTATGGCTACACCTTC. Amino acids: CATSKAVNYGYTF.

The V call is TRBV5-1, the J call TRBJ2-3, with D possibly matching TRBD2 (6 bases). Trimming left V 4 bases short and J 2 bases short, with 11 bases between. The CDR3 consists of 14 residues. Germline V CDR1 and CDR2: SGHRS, YFSETQ. The CDR3 protein is CASSEIAATDTQYF. CDR3 bases: TGCGCCAGCAGCGAAATAGCGGCCACAGATACGCAGTATTTT.

This clonotype was seen a few times. The chain carries TRBV6-5 and TRBJ1-4; tentatively, D is TRBD1 (5 bases). The CDR3 is 14 amino acids. Trimming removed 4 bases from V and 8 bases from J, with 14 bases in between. The V gene's germline CDR1 is MNHEY and CDR2 SVGAGI. The CDR3 reads CASSWTVGDEKLFF. The CDR3, as DNA: TGTGCCAGCAGTTGGACGGTGGGGGACGAAAAACTGTTTTTT.

As regards this clonotype: Lacking the conserved final phenylalanine or tryptophan, this CDR3 likely reflects a read error. No DNA is shown, since the ends of the CDR3 on it are uncertain; the CDR3 is the one TCRdb lists. The V and J genes are TRBV7-9 and TRBJ1-4. With termini counted, the CDR3 has 8 amino acids. Germline loops: CDR1 SEHNR, CDR2 FQNEAQ (reference sequence). CDR3 residues: CASSYSLI.

This clonotype was observed a few times. The chain carries TRBV5-1 and TRBJ2-7, with 12 nucleotides matching TRBD2. The V and J ends lost 2 bases and 2 bases, in that order; junction bases with no gene match: 5. The CDR3 covers 16 residues. Per germline, CDR1 SGHRS and CDR2 YFSETQ. DNA of the CDR3: TGCGCCAGCAGCTTCGGACTAGCGGGGAGAACCTACGAGCAGTACTTC. Protein sequence: CASSFGLAGRTYEQYF.

The V and J genes are TRBV2 and TRBJ1-2, with D unclear. CDR3 length: 11 amino acids. V was clipped by 11 bases and J by 8 bases, with 15 bases between them. Germline lookup yields CDR1 SNHLY and CDR2 FYNNEI. The CDR3 is CAWGPRAGYTF. The CDR3 region has the DNA TGTGCCTGGGGTCCGAGGGCCGGCTACACCTTC.

This clonotype was picked up many times. The chain recombines TRBV7-9 with TRBJ2-7, with 9 bases lining up with TRBD1. Germline V gene sequence: CDR1 SEHNR, CDR2 FQNEAQ (reference sequence). The CDR3 has 15 residues. The ends lost 3 bases at V and 0 bases at J; junction bases unmatched: 3. The CDR3 DNA sequence: TGTGCCAGCAGCTTCCGGGACAGGGTCTCCTACGAGCAGTACTTC. It is translated as CASSFRDRVSYEQYF.

V and J are TRBV14 and TRBJ2-1, with 12 bases that match TRBD2. The germline CDR1 and CDR2 sequences are SGHDN and FVKESK. The CDR3 extends over 16 amino acids. V was pared by 5 bases and J by 6 bases, with 8 bases of the junction left unmatched. The CDR3 region is CASSYWTSGIFNEQFF. CDR3 coding DNA: TGTGCCAGCAGCTATTGGACTAGCGGGATTTTCAATGAGCAGTTCTTC. The full variable domain, completed using reference TRBV14 and TRBJ2-1, is EAGVTQFPSHSVIEKGQTVTLRCDPISGHDNLYWYRRVMGKEIKFLLHFVKESKQDESGMPNNRFLAERTGGTYSTLKVQPAELEDSGVYFCASSYWTSGIFNEQFFGPGTRLTVL.

This clonotype came up a few times. This rearrangement joins TRBV10-3 to TRBJ2-5; 7 bases map to TRBD1. Germline V gene sequence: CDR1 ENHRY, CDR2 SYGVKD. Trimming removed 6 bases from V and 2 bases from J; junction bases left unmatched: 12. The CDR3 extends over 16 amino acids. The CDR3 nucleotides read TGTGCCATCAGCTCGACACCCGACAGGGTTCAAGAGACCCAGTACTTC. This codes for CAISSTPDRVQETQYF.

At least ten counts were recorded for this clonotype. V and J are TRBV7-8 and TRBJ2-5; 9 positions match TRBD2. CDR1 and CDR2 (germline): SGHVS, FQNEAQ. The length of the CDR3 is 16 residues. J was trimmed by 2 bases and V by 0 bases; bases with no gene match: 4. CDR3 bases: TGTGCCAGCAGCTTAGCCCGACTAGCGGTACAAGAGACCCAGTACTTC. Its translation: CASSLARLAVQETQYF.

This clonotype occurred many times. The genes are TRBV19 and TRBJ1-5; D perhaps matches TRBD1 (5 bases). Between the trimmed V and J ends, which lost 3 bases and 7 bases, there was a span of 10 bases. The CDR3 length is 13 residues. Germline CDR1 and CDR2: LNHDA and SQIVND (reference sequence). CDR3 in DNA: TGTGCCAGTAGTATGGAGGGGAGGCAGCCCCAGCATTTT. Encoded protein: CASSMEGRQPQHF.

This clonotype was found many times. The chain links TRBV3-1 to TRBJ1-1; D gene unclear. Trimming took off 1 base at V and 8 bases at J, with 8 bases between the two ends. CDR1 is LGHDT and CDR2 is YNNKEL in the germline V gene (reference sequence). The CDR3 contains 12 residues. The DNA for the CDR3 is TGTGCCAGCAGCCAAGGCTCAGACGAAGCTTTCTTT. Translated: CASSQGSDEAFF.

The chain is built from TRBV12-3 or TRBV12-4 and TRBJ1-1; TRBD1 aligns across 7 bases. V shed 5 bases and J 1 base; nucleotides not matched to a gene: 7. The CDR3 sequence is 15 residues long. The CDR3 DNA reads as TGTGCCAGCAGTATCTCAGGGGGACCGAACACTGAAGCTTTCTTT. It is translated as CASSISGGPNTEAFF.

This clonotype came up many times. This chain links TRBV29-1 with TRBJ1-1; D gene ambiguous. This CDR3 spans 12 amino acids. Germline V lookup: CDR1 SQVTM, CDR2 ANQGSEA. V shed 3 bases and J shed 1 base, with 6 bases lying between them. CDR3 region: CSVDSPNTEAFF. The CDR3 bases are TGCAGCGTTGACAGCCCGAACACTGAAGCTTTCTTT.

A note on this clonotype: A read error is possible here, since a much larger clone lies one base away. This chain links TRBV15 with TRBJ2-5, with D maybe TRBD2 (5 bases). CDR3 length equals 15 residues. Between the trimmed V and J ends, which lost 5 bases and 1 base, there was a span of 14 bases. Germline loops: CDR1 LNHNV, CDR2 YYDKDF (reference sequence). The CDR3 spells CATSQRVGVQETQYF. The CDR3 DNA reads TGTGCCACCAGCCAGAGGGTCGGGGTCCAAGAGACCCAGTACTTC.

The CDR3 region is CASSLVGRGATGELFF. Here the CDR3 DNA reads TGTGCCAGCAGCTTAGTCGGGCGGGGGGCAACCGGGGAGCTGTTTTTT. The chain uses TRBV7-2 and TRBJ2-2; the match to TRBD2 covers 8 bases. Germline V CDR1 and CDR2: SGHTA, FQGNSA. The V segment lost 1 base and the J segment 5 bases; nucleotides outside the gene matches: 6. The CDR3 consists of 16 residues. The full variable domain, with the rest looked up from reference TRBV7-2 and TRBJ2-2, is GAGVSQSPSNKVTEKGKDVELRCDPISGHTALYWYRQSLGQGLEFLIYFQGNSAPDKSGLPSDRFSAERTGGSVSTLTIQRTQQEDSAVYLCASSLVGRGATGELFFGEGSRLTVL.

This clonotype turned up a few times. The genes are TRBV7-2 and TRBJ2-5; TRBD2 matches at 8 bases. The end of the DNA is better explained by TRBJ2-7, so the J call may be wrong. The CDR3 is 16 amino acids. The germline V gene has CDR1 SGHTA and CDR2 FQGNSA. Here the CDR3 reads CASSSERGIWDYEQYF. CDR3 nucleotides: TGTGCCAGCAGCTCAGAGCGGGGGATCTGGGACTACGAGCAGTACTTC.